The rows below give T cell receptor beta chains drawn from one sample of a study of cytomegalovirus exposure and HLA in healthy donors. Measured with immunoSEQ multiplex PCR; TCRdb has only the in-frame clones, and not every one. Seen here are some 130,000 clones, around 81% observed once, and the top ten hold 0.7%. Input material: PBMCs. Receptor source: a man aged 18-30 years in good health and CMV-seronegative. The CDR3 runs from the conserved cysteine through the conserved F or W. D genes are given only for firm matches. For some rows the clone size is stated as once, few or many, or as a class when expanded; others skip it.

j_call d_call v_call clone_size cdr3_nt cdr3_aa
TRBJ1-1 TRBD1 TRBV5-4 - TGTGCCAGCAGCGAGGGGGCCCTAAACACTGAAGCTTTCTTT CASSEGALNTEAFF
TRBJ2-3 TRBD1 TRBV6-5 few TGTGCCAGCAGTCCGGGACAGCACACAGATACGCAGTATTTT CASSPGQHTDTQYF
TRBJ1-1 - TRBV7-7 - TGTGCTAGCAGCTTAGCGCAGGGGAACACTGAAGCTTTCTTT CASSLAQGNTEAFF
TRBJ2-5 TRBD1 TRBV5-4 few TGTGCCAGCGGGACAGGGTCTATTGAGACCCAGTACTTC CASGTGSIETQYF
TRBJ2-2 TRBD1 TRBV30 once TGTGCCTGGAGACAGGGGGCAATGAGCACCGGGGAGCTGTTTTTT CAWRQGAMSTGELFF
TRBJ1-2 - TRBV29-1 - TGCAGCGTTGAGGCCCTCCCTGACTATGGCTACACCTTC CSVEALPDYGYTF
TRBJ2-5 TRBD2 TRBV4-2 - TGTGCCAGCAGCCAAGTCCCGGGGGGGGAGACCCAGTACTTC CASSQVPGGETQYF
TRBJ2-1 - TRBV5-4 - TGTGCCAGCAGCTCGCCGGGGACACCCAACAATGAGCAGTTCTTC CASSSPGTPNNEQFF
TRBJ1-2 - TRBV7-9 - TGTGCCAGCAGCTTAGCTAACTACAGGAGAATTAACTATGGCTACACCTTC CASSLANYRRINYGYTF
TRBJ1-1 - TRBV6-4 - TGTGCCAGCAGTGAACAGGGAGGGTCGACTGAAGCTTTCTTT CASSEQGGSTEAFF
TRBJ2-3 - TRBV9 - TGTGCCAGCAGCGTCGGGGGGCGGGGCGCAGATACGCAGTATTTT CASSVGGRGADTQYF
TRBJ2-1 - TRBV18 - TGTGCCAGCTCACCAGGGGACACCCTACGCAATGAGCAGTTCTTC CASSPGDTLRNEQFF
TRBJ1-1 TRBD1 TRBV7-9 - TGTGCCAGCAGCTCAACCCCCCCACAGGGGTGGTACACTGAAGCTTTCTTT CASSSTPPQGWYTEAFF
TRBJ1-5 TRBD1 TRBV30 - TGTGCCTCCACGTACAGGGGCTATGGCAATCAGCCCCAGCATTTT CASTYRGYGNQPQHF
TRBJ2-2 TRBD2 TRBV9 once TGTGCCAGCAGCGTAGGTTCTAGCGGGGGGACCGGGGAGCTGTTTTTT CASSVGSSGGTGELFF
TRBJ1-1 TRBD1 TRBV14 once TGTGCCAGCAGCCCGACAGGGATCGACGCTGAAGCTTTCTTT CASSPTGIDAEAFF
TRBJ1-2 TRBD1 TRBV6-5 - TGTGCCAGCAGACCCGGGACAGGGGAAAACTATGGCTACACCTTC CASRPGTGENYGYTF
TRBJ1-5 TRBD1 TRBV19 once TGTGCCAGTAGTATATTCGCAGGGGGGCCCCAGCATTTT CASSIFAGGPQHF
TRBJ2-2 - TRBV7-7 - TGTGCTAGCAGCTTAGGGCCCTCCGCGAACACCGGGGAGCTGTTTTTT CASSLGPSANTGELFF